These 32 T cell receptor beta chains share one sample of origin, sequenced in a study of shared clonotypes between healthy human individuals. Profiling relied on immunoSEQ multiplex PCR, and the TCRdb table lists in-frame clones only, not all of them. The data show some 2,000,000 clones, with 95% seen just once and 0.1% to 0.15% held by the top ten. The specimen sequenced was naive CD4+ T cells sorted from blood. Subset in this sample: CD45RA+ positively selected. All receptors come from a man younger than 35 in good health.

The chain links TRBV25-1 to TRBJ1-1; no clear D gene. This CDR3 contains 14 residues. V was cut by 3 bases and J by 5 bases, with 13 bases left in between. CDR1 MGHDK and CDR2 SYGVNS come from the germline V gene. Here the CDR3 DNA reads TGTGCCAGCAGTGACCAAGCCAGGAGGACTGAAGCTTTCTTT. It translates to CASSDQARRTEAFF.

In this sample, this clone turned up once. The chain uses TRBV27 and TRBJ2-2; D remains unclear. Germline V gives CDR1 MNHEY, CDR2 SMNVEV (reference sequence). This CDR3 spans 15 amino acids. Deletions cut 3 bases from V and 0 bases from J, with 8 bases between. CDR3 sequence: CASSLGRSNTGELFF. The CDR3 DNA follows: TGTGCCAGCAGTTTGGGCCGATCGAACACCGGGGAGCTGTTTTTT.

The genes are TRBV2 and TRBJ2-7; 10 bases agree with TRBD1. Germline CDR1 SNHLY, CDR2 FYNNEI. J lost 3 bases, V lost 3 bases, and 5 bases had no gene match. This CDR3 spans 15 amino acids. In nucleotides, the CDR3 is TGTGCCAGCAGTGATGGCGGACAGGGGGACTACGAGCAGTACTTC. Residues: CASSDGGQGDYEQYF.

This chain uses TRBV11-2 with TRBJ2-7; D is possibly TRBD2 (6 bases). The V gene's germline CDR1 is SGHAT and CDR2 FQNNGV. With 1 base removed from V and 5 bases from J, the gap between germline ends came to 15 bases. The length of the CDR3 is 15 residues. The CDR3 region is CASSLGRRAVDEQYF. CDR3 DNA sequence: TGTGCCAGCAGCTTAGGGAGGAGGGCCGTGGACGAGCAGTACTTC. Drawing the rest from reference TRBV11-2 and TRBJ2-7, the complete variable domain is EAGVAQSPRYKIIEKRQSVAFWCNPISGHATLYWYQQILGQGPKLLIQFQNNGVVDDSQLPKDRFSAERLKGVDSTLKIQPAKLEDSAVYLCASSLGRRAVDEQYFGPGTRLTVT.

Turning to this clone: Other DNA sequences within the sample encode an identical CDR3. The chain uses TRBV5-1 and TRBJ2-3; D gene unclear. Germline-derived CDR1 and CDR2 are SGHRS and YFSETQ. This CDR3 is 14 amino acids long. Trimming took 4 bases from V and 0 from J, leaving 9 bases between them. CDR3 coding DNA: TGCGCCAGCAGCCTATCTGGAAGCACAGATACGCAGTATTTT. As protein: CASSLSGSTDTQYF. The full variable domain, with the rest looked up from reference TRBV5-1 and TRBJ2-3, is KAGVTQTPRYLIKTRGQQVTLSCSPISGHRSVSWYQQTPGQGLQFLFEYFSETQRNKGNFPGRFSGRQFSNSRSEMNVSTLELGDSALYLCASSLSGSTDTQYFGPGTRLTVL.

The V gene is TRBV6-1, the J gene TRBJ1-1; tentative D call: TRBD1 (5 bases). CDR1 MNHNS and CDR2 SASEGT come from the germline V gene. Trimming took off 0 bases at V and 0 bases at J, with 5 bases between the two ends. This CDR3 has 14 residues. CDR3 in DNA: TGTGCCAGCAGTGAAGCAGGGGTGAACACTGAAGCTTTCTTT. Translating it yields CASSEAGVNTEAFF.

Of note for this clone: Other DNA sequences in the same sample also yield this CDR3. V is TRBV28 and J is TRBJ1-5; D remains ambiguous. Germline-derived CDR1 and CDR2 are MDHEN and SYDVKM. V lost 1 base and J lost 2, with 12 bases in between. The CDR3 extends over 16 amino acids. The CDR3 nucleotides read TGTGCCAGCAGTTTATCTGTCCGGGCCGGCAATCAGCCCCAGCATTTT. Its protein is CASSLSVRAGNQPQHF.

Turning to this clone: A much more abundant neighbour one base away suggests this may be a read error. Other DNA sequences within the sample encode an identical CDR3. This rearrangement joins TRBV20-1 to TRBJ1-1; D call uncertain. The CDR3 runs to 11 residues. The germline V gene encodes CDR1 DFQATT and CDR2 SNEGSKA (reference sequence). CDR3: CSARSGTEAFF. For the CDR3, the DNA is TGCAGTGCTAGGAGTGGAACTGAAGCCTTCTTT.

This clone has only one observation. CDR3 bases: TGCAGTGTAACGAGGGCTTTCTTT. Protein sequence: CSVTRAFF. The chain recombines TRBV20-1 with TRBJ1-1; D ambiguous. Germline lookup yields CDR1 DFQATT and CDR2 SNEGSKA (reference sequence). The CDR3 is made up of 8 amino acids. V dropped 7 bases and J dropped 11 bases, with 8 bases sitting between them.

The chain is built from TRBV11-3 and TRBJ2-1, with 12 positions matching TRBD2. V trimming: 5 bases; J trimming: 7 bases; junction bases outside the gene matches: 9. The germline V gene has CDR1 SGHNT and CDR2 YENEEA. The CDR3 runs 16 residues. The CDR3: CASSASTSGSSNEQFF. The CDR3 DNA is TGTGCCAGCAGCGCATCGACTAGCGGGAGTTCGAATGAGCAGTTCTTC.

The CDR3 nucleotides are TGTGCCAGCAGTCAACTTCTTGCGGGGGGGACGACCTACGAGCAGTACTTC. It yields the protein CASSQLLAGGTTYEQYF. This sequence joins TRBV28 and TRBJ2-7; 9 nucleotides line up with TRBD2. The trim removed 5 bases at V and 2 bases at J, leaving 13 bases unmatched. The CDR3 is made up of 17 amino acids. Germline V gives CDR1 MDHEN, CDR2 SYDVKM.

This chain joins TRBV25-1 and TRBJ2-1, with D possibly TRBD2 on 5 matching bases. Germline V lookup: CDR1 MGHDK, CDR2 SYGVNS. CDR3 length: 16 residues. Trimming took off 3 bases at V and 3 bases at J, with 15 bases between the two ends. CDR3 bases: TGTGCCAGCAGTGATCAATACCGGACTGACTACAATGAGCAGTTCTTC. Protein product: CASSDQYRTDYNEQFF. Full variable domain (missing parts from reference TRBV25-1 and TRBJ2-1): EADIYQTPRYLVIGTGKKITLECSQTMGHDKMYWYQQDPGMELHLIHYSYGVNSTEKGDLSSESTVSRIRTEHFPLTLESARPSHTSQYLCASSDQYRTDYNEQFFGPGTRLTVL.

The genes are TRBV30 and TRBJ1-5; tentatively, D is TRBD1 (5 bases). From germline, CDR1 is GTSNPN and CDR2 SVGIG (reference sequence). V gave up 3 bases and J gave up 4 bases, with 10 bases separating them. CDR3 size: 13 residues. The CDR3 spells CAWRPGPNQPQHF. DNA for the CDR3: TGTGCCTGGAGGCCAGGGCCAAATCAGCCCCAGCATTTT.

V and J are TRBV10-1 and TRBJ2-2; 7 nucleotides match TRBD2. The junction had 4 bases not matched to a gene; V was cut back by 2 bases and J by 1 base. The CDR3 loop spans 16 amino acids. Germline V lookup: CDR1 WNHNN, CDR2 SYGVQD (reference sequence). The CDR3 region is CASSEAIAGNTGELFF. CDR3 DNA: TGCGCCAGCAGTGAGGCGATAGCGGGGAACACCGGGGAGCTGTTTTTT.

The chain combines TRBV4-3 with TRBJ2-3; D is perhaps TRBD1 (5 bases). The length of the CDR3 is 17 residues. CDR1 and CDR2 from the germline V gene are LGHNA and YSLEER. The germline V and J ends were trimmed by 0 bases and 2 bases, with 15 bases remaining between them. The chain's CDR3 is CASSQDVTVDFTDTQYF. The CDR3 DNA reads TGCGCCAGCAGCCAAGATGTGACAGTTGACTTCACAGATACGCAGTATTTT.

This chain uses TRBV7-2 with TRBJ1-1, with D unresolved. Germline CDR1 SGHTA, CDR2 FQGNSA. The length of the CDR3 is 14 residues. V was pared by 5 bases and J by 6 bases, with 16 bases between. In nucleotides, the CDR3 is TGTGCCAGCAGCCCCAGCCCGAGTCCCCCTGAAGCTTTCTTT. Its translation: CASSPSPSPPEAFF.

This clone was seen a handful of times. The chain carries TRBV21-1 and TRBJ1-5. TRBV21-1 constitutes a pseudogene. The CDR3 loop spans 14 amino acids. The CDR3 DNA follows: TGTGCCAGCAGCAGGTGGGAGGAAGAGCAGCCCCAGCATTTT. This encodes CASSRWEEEQPQHF.

The CDR3 reads CASSLELAGGPGELFF. DNA of the CDR3: TGCGCCAGCAGCTTGGAACTAGCGGGAGGGCCCGGGGAGCTGTTTTTT. V is TRBV5-1 and J is TRBJ2-2; 13 bases are shared with TRBD2. V lost 0 bases to trimming and J lost 6 bases; unmatched junction nucleotides: 2. The CDR3 sequence is 16 residues long. Germline loops: CDR1 SGHRS, CDR2 YFSETQ.

For this clone: The same CDR3 also results from other DNA sequences found in this sample. The J gene is TRBJ2-7, the V gene TRBV30, with D perhaps matching TRBD2 (6 bases). There are 12 residues in the CDR3. With 1 base removed from V and 3 bases from J, the gap between germline ends came to 7 bases. Germline V CDR1 and CDR2: GTSNPN, SVGIG (reference sequence). The CDR3 DNA is TGTGCCTGGAGTGACGGGGGCTACGAGCAGTACTTC. Translated, it gives CAWSDGGYEQYF.

This chain links TRBV5-6 with TRBJ2-7, with D perhaps TRBD1 or TRBD2 (5 bases each). V lost 4 bases and J lost 3, with 20 bases in between. The CDR3 spans 16 residues. CDR1 is SGHDT and CDR2 is YYEEEE in the germline V gene. CDR3 nucleotides: TGTGCCAGCAGCACGTCCGGGACGCAGAGCCTCTACGAGCAGTACTTC. Its translation: CASSTSGTQSLYEQYF.

The V call is TRBV4-1, the J call TRBJ2-3; D is uncertain. The V and J ends lost 4 bases and 2 bases respectively, with 10 bases between them. The germline CDR1 and CDR2 sequences are MGHRA and YSYEKL. This CDR3 is built from 14 residues. CDR3 nucleotides: TGCGCCAGCAGCCCATTTAAGACCACAGATACGCAGTATTTT. Protein: CASSPFKTTDTQYF.

The chain links TRBV6-5 to TRBJ1-2; the match to TRBD1 covers 7 bases. The J segment lost 7 bases and the V segment lost 5 bases, leaving 13 bases of the junction unmatched. CDR3 length: 15 amino acids. Germline V gives CDR1 MNHEY, CDR2 SVGAGI. Written as DNA, the CDR3 is TGTGCCAGCAGTCCCCGACAGGGTTTGGTTGGTGGCTACACCTTC. Translating it yields CASSPRQGLVGGYTF.

Regarding this clone: A much larger clone lies one base from this, so it may be a read error. Other DNA sequences from this sample encode an identical CDR3 as well. This chain joins TRBV6-4 and TRBJ1-1; TRBD1 is a possible D gene (6 bases). V lost 6 bases to trimming and J lost 1 base, with 9 bases between them. The CDR3 spans 13 residues. The germline gives CDR1 MRHNA, CDR2 SNTAGT. CDR3 loop: CASRQQGNTEAFF. Written as DNA, the CDR3 is TGTGCCAGCAGGCAACAGGGGAACACTGAAGCTTTCTTT.

This chain joins TRBV7-9 and TRBJ2-1; 11 bases are shared with TRBD1. Trimming at V came to 5 bases and at J to 3 bases, leaving 3 bases not matched to a gene. Germline CDR1 and CDR2: SEHNR and FQNEAQ (reference sequence). The CDR3 covers 15 residues. The CDR3 coding sequence is TGTGCCAGCAGCACGGGACAGGGGGTCTACAATGAGCAGTTCTTC. It specifies CASSTGQGVYNEQFF. The full variable domain, completed using reference TRBV7-9 and TRBJ2-1, is DTGVSQNPRHKITKRGQNVTFRCDPISEHNRLYWYRQTLGQGPEFLTYFQNEAQLEKSRLLSDRFSAERPKGSFSTLEIQRTEQGDSAMYLCASSTGQGVYNEQFFGPGTRLTVL.

V gene TRBV5-1 combines with J gene TRBJ1-1; D is uncertain. Germline V lookup: CDR1 SGHRS, CDR2 YFSETQ. CDR3 size: 15 residues. Trimming took 2 bases from V and 2 from J, leaving 13 bases between them. The CDR3 spells CASSLFRFGNTEAFF. The CDR3 region has the DNA TGCGCCAGCAGCTTATTCAGGTTTGGCAACACTGAAGCTTTCTTT.

The chain combines TRBV28 with TRBJ2-7, with D unresolved. This CDR3 spans 12 amino acids. Looked up from germline, CDR1 is MDHEN and CDR2 is SYDVKM. V gave up 6 bases and J gave up 3 bases, with 9 bases separating them. The CDR3 protein is CASRGYVYEQYF. In nucleotides, the CDR3 is TGTGCCAGCAGGGGGTATGTCTACGAGCAGTACTTC.

Concerning this clone: Other nucleotide sequences from this sample produce the same CDR3. This sequence joins TRBV18 and TRBJ2-2; 9 bases are shared with TRBD2. CDR1 is KGHSH, CDR2 LQKENI, per germline. This CDR3 region has 15 residues. The ends lost 6 bases at V and 1 base at J; junction bases unmatched: 3. The CDR3 protein is CASSLAGENTGELFF. The CDR3 DNA is TGTGCCAGCTCTTTAGCGGGAGAGAACACCGGGGAGCTGTTTTTT.

This chain joins TRBV19 and TRBJ2-3, with TRBD2 identical over 14 bases. Trimming cost V 5 bases and J 4 bases; bases outside gene matches: 8. This CDR3 is built from 17 residues. CDR1 is LNHDA and CDR2 is SQIVND in the germline V gene (reference sequence). The CDR3 DNA is TGTGCCAGTAGTTTCCGCGGGACTAGCGGGGGTGCAGATACGCAGTATTTT. As protein: CASSFRGTSGGADTQYF.

Turning to this clone: Other DNA sequences in this sample translate to the same CDR3. The CDR3 DNA reads TGTGCCAGCAGTGAAGCAGGGGATACGCAGTATTTT. It is translated as CASSEAGDTQYF. The V call is TRBV6-1, the J call TRBJ2-3, with unresolved D. CDR1 and CDR2 (germline): MNHNS, SASEGT. Trimming stripped 0 bases from V and 6 bases from J, with 4 bases between. This CDR3 region has 12 residues.

The chain carries TRBV11-2 and TRBJ2-7; 7 bases are a match to TRBD2. With 3 bases clipped from V and 0 bases from J, the junction kept 8 bases outside the gene matches. CDR1 is SGHAT, CDR2 FQNNGV, per germline. The length of the CDR3 is 16 residues. The CDR3 region has the DNA TGTGCCAGCAGCTTGGGGGACTATACTTTCTCCTACGAGCAGTACTTC. It is translated as CASSLGDYTFSYEQYF. The full variable domain, with the rest looked up from reference TRBV11-2 and TRBJ2-7, is EAGVAQSPRYKIIEKRQSVAFWCNPISGHATLYWYQQILGQGPKLLIQFQNNGVVDDSQLPKDRFSAERLKGVDSTLKIQPAKLEDSAVYLCASSLGDYTFSYEQYFGPGTRLTVT.

V is TRBV28 and J is TRBJ2-7; D might be TRBD2 (6 bases). Trimming stripped 6 bases from V and 5 bases from J, with 20 bases between. There are 15 residues in the CDR3. Germline V lookup: CDR1 MDHEN, CDR2 SYDVKM. The CDR3 region has the DNA TGTGCCAGCAGACAGAAAACTAGCTCCCATAACGAGCAGTACTTC. Residues: CASRQKTSSHNEQYF.

V gene TRBV2 combines with J gene TRBJ2-6; D unclear. CDR1 and CDR2 (germline): SNHLY, FYNNEI. V gave up 2 bases and J gave up 0 bases, with 8 bases separating them. This CDR3 region has 16 residues. As DNA, the CDR3 is TGTGCCAGCAGTGAACCGTACCTCTCTGGGGCCAACGTCCTGACTTTC. Amino acids: CASSEPYLSGANVLTF.